This passage covers 8 T cell receptor beta chains from one sample sequenced in a study of blood T cell repertoires in COVID-19. Here immunoSEQ multiplex PCR was the method, and the copy in TCRdb shows in-frame clones only, minus some. The repertoire includes about 160,000 clones, more than 75% of them detected once, and over 15% sits in the top ten. The sequenced sample consisted of peripheral blood. Source of these receptors: a man aged 55 to 70 with active or convalescent COVID-19.

The rearrangement uses TRBV18 and TRBJ2-7, with 9 bases lining up with TRBD1. CDR1 is KGHSH, CDR2 LQKENI, per germline. Trimming removed 3 bases from V and 3 bases from J; junction bases left unmatched: 3. This CDR3 has 14 residues. CDR3 protein: CASSPPGQGYEQYF. The CDR3 DNA follows: TGTGCCAGCTCACCCCCGGGACAGGGCTACGAGCAGTACTTC.

For the CDR3, the DNA is TGTGCCAGCACCCAAGCGGGAGCGGTCACAGATACGCAGTATTTT. It yields the protein CASTQAGAVTDTQYF. The J gene is TRBJ2-3, the V gene TRBV7-9; 8 bases agree with TRBD2. Germline CDR1 reads SEHNR; CDR2 reads FQNEAQ (reference sequence). Unmatched junction bases numbered 8, after V lost 7 bases and J lost 2 bases. The CDR3 runs to 15 residues.

The chain recombines TRBV6-1 with TRBJ1-1, with D perhaps TRBD1 (6 bases). Germline V gene lookup returns CDR1 MNHNS and CDR2 SASEGT. CDR3 length equals 14 residues. V was trimmed by 0 bases and J by 1 base, leaving 6 bases between them. CDR3 nucleotides: TGTGCCAGCAGTGAAGCGGGACAGAACACTGAAGCTTTCTTT. Encoded protein: CASSEAGQNTEAFF.

The J gene is TRBJ2-5, the V gene TRBV19, with unresolved D. The CDR3 runs to 14 residues. V gave up 4 bases and J gave up 1 base, with 10 bases separating them. In germline, CDR1 is LNHDA, CDR2 SQIVND (reference sequence). CDR3: CASSTPGVQETQYF. The CDR3 DNA sequence: TGTGCCAGTAGTACGCCAGGCGTCCAAGAGACCCAGTACTTC.

CDR3 in DNA: TGTGCCAGCAGTTTCGGGCTAGCGGGAGGCTTGGGCGGGGAGCTGTTTTTT. This encodes CASSFGLAGGLGGELFF. V usage is TRBV27 and J usage is TRBJ2-2, with 11 bases that match TRBD2. CDR1 and CDR2 (germline): MNHEY, SMNVEV (reference sequence). The CDR3 is 17 amino acids. Losses at the gene ends were 3 bases for V and 7 bases for J; bases not matched to a gene: 10.

This sequence joins TRBV19 and TRBJ2-7, with 8 bases aligning to TRBD1. Trimming removed 6 bases from V and 5 bases from J; junction bases left unmatched: 18. Per the germline V gene, CDR1 is LNHDA and CDR2 is SQIVND (reference sequence). CDR3 size: 17 residues. CDR3 sequence reads: CASRPRRTGTGSHEQYF. In DNA form, the CDR3 reads TGTGCCAGTAGACCGCGCAGGACCGGGACAGGATCCCACGAGCAGTACTTC.

The table lists this clone with a count of one. V is TRBV6-5 and J is TRBJ1-4; D remains ambiguous. V lost 2 bases and J lost 1, with 5 bases in between. Germline values: CDR1 MNHEY, CDR2 SVGAGI. The CDR3 is 14 residues long. This chain's CDR3 is CASSYELTNEKLFF. As DNA, the CDR3 is TGTGCCAGCAGTTACGAGTTAACTAATGAAAAACTGTTTTTT.

In this sample, this clone turned up once. The V call is TRBV30, the J call TRBJ1-1, with TRBD1 identical over 8 bases. The CDR3 has 13 residues. V shed 6 bases, J shed 2 bases, and the junction held 5 bases outside the gene matches. Looked up from germline, CDR1 is GTSNPN and CDR2 is SVGIG (reference sequence). The CDR3 DNA sequence: TGTGCCTGCCGGACAGGGCCTAACACTGAAGCTTTCTTT. Encoded protein: CACRTGPNTEAFF.